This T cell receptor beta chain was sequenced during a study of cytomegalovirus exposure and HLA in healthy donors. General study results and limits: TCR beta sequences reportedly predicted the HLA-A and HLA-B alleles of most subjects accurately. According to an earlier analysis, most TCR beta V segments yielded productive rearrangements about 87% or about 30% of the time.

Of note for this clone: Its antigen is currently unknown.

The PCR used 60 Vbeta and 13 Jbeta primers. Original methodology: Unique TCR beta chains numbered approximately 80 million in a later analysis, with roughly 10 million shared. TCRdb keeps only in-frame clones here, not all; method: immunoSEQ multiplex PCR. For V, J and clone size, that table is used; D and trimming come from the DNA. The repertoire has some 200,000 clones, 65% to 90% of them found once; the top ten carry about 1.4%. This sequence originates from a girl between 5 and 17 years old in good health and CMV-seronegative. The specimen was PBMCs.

The CDR3 DNA reads TGTGCCAGCAGTCTCAGGGGGGCTAGTGGAAACACCATATATTTT. This translates into CASSLRGASGNTIYF. The rearrangement links TRBV27 to TRBJ1-3; 7 bases match TRBD1. This CDR3 contains 15 residues. V was pared by 5 bases and J by 3 bases, with 7 bases of the junction left unmatched. The germline V gene has CDR1 MNHEY and CDR2 SMNVEV (reference sequence).